This T cell receptor beta chain was found in a study of blood T cell repertoires in COVID-19. Study overall: Both acute and convalescent COVID-19 samples were obtained from the United States, Italy and Spain. PBMCs, B-cell-depleted T cells, or T cells were the source of the cDNA or gDNA that made up the material.

The CDR3 totals 12 residues. Trimming removed 0 bases from V and 8 bases from J, with 7 bases in between. Per the germline V gene, CDR1 is MGHRA and CDR2 is YSYEKL. This table comes from immunoSEQ multiplex PCR, and its TCRdb copy is limited to in-frame clones, with some not included. The table records under 200,000 clones, approximately 90% of them present only once. The sequence was obtained from a man in his sixties with active or convalescent COVID-19. The sample was peripheral blood. The chain joins TRBV4-1 to TRBJ1-1, with D unclear. CDR3 bases: TGCGCCAGCAGCCAAGATTCCAGGGAAGCTTTCTTT. Its protein is CASSQDSREAFF.